The T cell receptor beta chain described here comes from a study of blood T cells in healthy people across ages. The CDR3 runs to 14 residues. Trimming removed 6 bases from V and 10 bases from J, with 20 bases in between. Germline V gene data show CDR1 as MNHEY and CDR2 as SMNVEV (reference sequence). PCR was performed a second time for about 7 to 11 cycles using a sample-barcoded 5' primer and a J-beta primer mix. Using its own MiXCR run on the 5' RACE reads, TCRdb lists one record per CDR3 protein. The table records about 1.6 million distinct CDR3 sequences, 30% to 40% of them present only once. Broader study findings: Both naive CD4+ cell counts and diversity were greater in long-lived donors than in aged donors.

Remarks on this clonotype: Its antigen remains unidentified.

This chain links TRBV27 with TRBJ2-3; D is perhaps TRBD2 (7 bases). This clonotype was obtained from a woman aged 30 to 39 in good health. The sample taken for sequencing was blood. The CDR3 is CASRPPGGRRPQYF. CDR3 in DNA: TGTGCCAGCAGGCCCCCGGGGGGCCGCCGGCCGCAGTATTTT.